This T cell receptor (beta chain) was sequenced in a study of T cell clonality in common variable immunodeficiency. This clone was observed many times. Its antigen is still unknown. With the read ending 3 residues before the CDR3 end, the germline J gene is used to fill in that end. Some clones are missing from TCRdb's copy, which holds only in-frame ones; the method was immunoSEQ multiplex PCR. Found here are fewer than 60,000 clones, no singletons; the ten largest cover 2% to 2.5%. There are 14 residues in the CDR3. Per germline, CDR1 SGHAT and CDR2 FQNNGV. V was trimmed by 3 bases and J by 0 bases, leaving 7 bases between them. Study conclusions and caveats: TCRbeta clonality was increased in CVID versus healthy controls. In common variable immunodeficiency, TCR beta chains reportedly carried fewer deletions and N-nucleotide insertions.

The sequenced sample consisted of peripheral blood mononuclear cells. The receptor's source is a person between 18 and 69 years old in good health. The chain uses TRBV11-2 and TRBJ2-3; D is undetermined. Partial CDR3 DNA: TGTGCCAGCAGCTTCACAAGGAGCACAGATACG. The encoded protein is CASSFTRSTDT. The full CDR3 is CASSFTRSTDTQYF.